Detailed here is one T cell receptor beta chain. There are 15 residues in the CDR3. Trimming at V came to 6 bases and at J to 4 bases, leaving 6 bases not matched to a gene. CDR1 and CDR2 (germline): MNHNY, SVGAGI (reference sequence). The sample originates from a study of glioma-infiltrating T cells. TCR alpha and beta CDR3 regions were amplified from RNA using iRepertoire nested multiplex PCR. MiXCR, applied by TCRdb to the multiplex PCR reads, yields one record per CDR3 protein. The repertoire holds approximately 88,000 distinct CDR3 sequences, with 23% as singletons. The sample comprised glioma tissue, nonneoplastic brain tissue, or PBMCs (not recorded which). The chain employs TRBV6-6 and TRBJ2-2; TRBD1 matches 9 bases. This receptor was identified in a human donor with low-grade glioma or glioblastoma, undergoing nonglioma brain surgery, or in good health (not recorded which). The CDR3 nucleotides are TGTGCCAGCAGCTTATGGACAGGGGTCACCGGGGAGCTGTTTTTT. Protein: CASSLWTGVTGELFF.